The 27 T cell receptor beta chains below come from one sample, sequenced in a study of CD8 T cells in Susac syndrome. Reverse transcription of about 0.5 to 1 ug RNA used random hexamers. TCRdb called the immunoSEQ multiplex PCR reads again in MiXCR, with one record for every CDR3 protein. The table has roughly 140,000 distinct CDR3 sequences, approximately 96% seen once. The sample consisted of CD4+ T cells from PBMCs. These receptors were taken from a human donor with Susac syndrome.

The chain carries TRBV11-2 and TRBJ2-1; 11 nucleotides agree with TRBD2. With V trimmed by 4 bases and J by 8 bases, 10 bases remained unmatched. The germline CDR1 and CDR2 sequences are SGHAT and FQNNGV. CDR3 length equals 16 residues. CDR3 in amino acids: CASSSLSGRASYEQFF. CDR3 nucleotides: TGTGCCAGCAGCTCCCTTAGCGGGAGGGCCTCGTATGAGCAGTTCTTC.

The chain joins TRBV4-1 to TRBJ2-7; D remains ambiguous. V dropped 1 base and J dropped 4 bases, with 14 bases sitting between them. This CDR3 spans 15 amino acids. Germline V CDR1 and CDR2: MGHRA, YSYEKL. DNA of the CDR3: TGCGCCAGCAGCCAAGTGGTCGGCACCTTATACGAGCAGTACTTC. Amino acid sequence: CASSQVVGTLYEQYF.

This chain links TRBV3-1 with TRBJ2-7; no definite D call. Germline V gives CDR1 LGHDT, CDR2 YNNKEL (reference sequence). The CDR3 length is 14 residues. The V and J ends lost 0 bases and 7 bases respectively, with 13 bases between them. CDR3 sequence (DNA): TGTGCCAGCAGCCAAGAGTACCCCGGGCAAGAGCAGTACTTC. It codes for CASSQEYPGQEQYF.

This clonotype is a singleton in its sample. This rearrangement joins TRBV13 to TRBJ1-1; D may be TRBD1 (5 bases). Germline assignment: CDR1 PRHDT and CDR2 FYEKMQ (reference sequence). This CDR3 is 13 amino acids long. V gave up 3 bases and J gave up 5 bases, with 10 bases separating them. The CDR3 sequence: CASSLGPRTEAFF. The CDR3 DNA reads TGTGCCAGCAGCTTGGGGCCGAGGACTGAAGCTTTCTTT.

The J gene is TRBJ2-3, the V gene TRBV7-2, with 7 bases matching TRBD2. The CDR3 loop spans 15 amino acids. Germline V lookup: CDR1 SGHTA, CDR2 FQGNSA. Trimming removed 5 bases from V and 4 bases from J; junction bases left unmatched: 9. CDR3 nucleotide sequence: TGTGCCAGCAGCCCGGCGGGGGAGATGGCAGATACGCAGTATTTT. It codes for CASSPAGEMADTQYF.

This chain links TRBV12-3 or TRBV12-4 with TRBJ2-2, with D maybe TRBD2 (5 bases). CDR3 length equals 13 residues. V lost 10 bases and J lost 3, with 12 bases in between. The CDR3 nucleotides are TGTGCCACCAAGCGGTCGGACACCGGGGAGCTGTTTTTT. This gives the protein CATKRSDTGELFF.

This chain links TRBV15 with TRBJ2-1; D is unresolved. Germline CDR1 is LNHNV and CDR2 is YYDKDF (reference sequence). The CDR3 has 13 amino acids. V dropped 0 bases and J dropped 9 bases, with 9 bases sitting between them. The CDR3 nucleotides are TGTGCCACCAGCAGAGATTTTCGAGGTGAGCAGTTCTTC. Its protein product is CATSRDFRGEQFF.

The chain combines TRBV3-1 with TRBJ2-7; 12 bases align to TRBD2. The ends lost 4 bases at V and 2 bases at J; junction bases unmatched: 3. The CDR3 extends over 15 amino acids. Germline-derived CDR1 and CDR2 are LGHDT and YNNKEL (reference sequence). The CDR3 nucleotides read TGTGCCAGCAGCCCAAGGACTAGCGGGGCCTACGAGCAGTACTTC. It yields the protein CASSPRTSGAYEQYF.

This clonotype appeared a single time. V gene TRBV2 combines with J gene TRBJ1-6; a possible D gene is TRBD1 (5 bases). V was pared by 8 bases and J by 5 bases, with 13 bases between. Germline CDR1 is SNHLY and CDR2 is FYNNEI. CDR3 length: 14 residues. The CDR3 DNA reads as TGTGCCAGCGGGGGTAAGCCCCATAATTCACCCCTCCACTTT. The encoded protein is CASGGKPHNSPLHF.

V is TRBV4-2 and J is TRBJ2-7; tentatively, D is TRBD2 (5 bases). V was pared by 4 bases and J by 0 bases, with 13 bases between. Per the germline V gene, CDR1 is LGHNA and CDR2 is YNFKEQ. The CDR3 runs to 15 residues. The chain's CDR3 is CASSPESGSSYEQYF. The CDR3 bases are TGTGCCAGCAGCCCCGAGAGCGGAAGCTCCTACGAGCAGTACTTC.

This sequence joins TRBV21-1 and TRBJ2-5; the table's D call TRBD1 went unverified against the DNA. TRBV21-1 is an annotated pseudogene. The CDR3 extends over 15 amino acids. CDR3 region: CASSKEGTGGETQYF. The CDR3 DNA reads TGTGCCAGCAGCAAAGAGGGGACAGGGGGAGAGACCCAGTACTTC.

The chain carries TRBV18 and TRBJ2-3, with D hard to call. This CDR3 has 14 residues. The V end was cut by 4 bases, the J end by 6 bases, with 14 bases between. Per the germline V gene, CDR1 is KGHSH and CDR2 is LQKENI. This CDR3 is CASSLTGNVDTQYF. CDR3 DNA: TGTGCCAGCTCACTCACCGGTAATGTGGATACGCAGTATTTT. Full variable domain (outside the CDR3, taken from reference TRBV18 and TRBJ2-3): NAGVMQNPRHLVRRRGQEARLRCSPMKGHSHVYWYRQLPEEGLKFMVYLQKENIIDESGMPKERFSAEFPKEGPSILRIQQVVRGDSAAYFCASSLTGNVDTQYFGPGTRLTVL.

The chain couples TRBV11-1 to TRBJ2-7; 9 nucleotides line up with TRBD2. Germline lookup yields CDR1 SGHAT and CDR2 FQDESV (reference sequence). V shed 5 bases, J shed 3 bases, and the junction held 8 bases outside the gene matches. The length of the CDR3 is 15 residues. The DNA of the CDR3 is TGTGCCAGCAGCCTAACCCAACTAGCGGGCTACGAGCAGTACTTC. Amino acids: CASSLTQLAGYEQYF.

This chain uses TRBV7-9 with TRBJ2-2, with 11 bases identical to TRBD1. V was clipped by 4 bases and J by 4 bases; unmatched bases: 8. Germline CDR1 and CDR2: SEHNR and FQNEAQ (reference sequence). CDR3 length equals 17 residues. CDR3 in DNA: TGTGCCAGCAGCTCGGGACAGGGGGATTTGTTCACCGGGGAGCTGTTTTTT. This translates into CASSSGQGDLFTGELFF.

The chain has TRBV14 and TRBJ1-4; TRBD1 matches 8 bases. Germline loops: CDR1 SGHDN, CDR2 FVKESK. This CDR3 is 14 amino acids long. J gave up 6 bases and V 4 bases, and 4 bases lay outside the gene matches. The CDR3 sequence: CASSPRGLDEKLFF. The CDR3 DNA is TGTGCCAGCAGCCCCAGGGGGCTAGATGAAAAACTGTTTTTT.

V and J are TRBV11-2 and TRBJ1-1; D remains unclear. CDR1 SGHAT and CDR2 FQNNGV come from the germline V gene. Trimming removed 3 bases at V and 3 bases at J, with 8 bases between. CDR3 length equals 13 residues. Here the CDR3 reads CASSLREDTEAFF. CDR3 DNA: TGTGCCAGCAGCTTGAGGGAGGACACTGAAGCTTTCTTT.

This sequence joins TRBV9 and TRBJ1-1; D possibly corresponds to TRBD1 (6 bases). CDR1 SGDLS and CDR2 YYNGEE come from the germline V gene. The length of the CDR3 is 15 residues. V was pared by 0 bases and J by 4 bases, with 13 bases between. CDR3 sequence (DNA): TGTGCCAGCAGCGTAGGTGAGGGGGTAAGCACTGAAGCTTTCTTT. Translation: CASSVGEGVSTEAFF.

The CDR3 coding sequence is TGTGCCAGCTGGTCGCTGCGCGGGGGCAATGAGCAGTTCTTC. The encoded protein is CASWSLRGGNEQFF. This chain connects TRBV11-2 to TRBJ2-1; 7 bases match TRBD2. The CDR3 sequence is 14 residues long. Germline V lookup: CDR1 SGHAT, CDR2 FQNNGV. The V and J ends lost 8 bases and 6 bases, in that order; junction bases with no gene match: 10.

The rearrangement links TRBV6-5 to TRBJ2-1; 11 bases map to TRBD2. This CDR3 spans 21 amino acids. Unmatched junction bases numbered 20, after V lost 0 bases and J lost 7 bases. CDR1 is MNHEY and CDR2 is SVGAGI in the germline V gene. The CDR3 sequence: CASSYSSGGGRSGRARNEQFF. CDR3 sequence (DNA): TGTGCCAGCAGTTACTCCAGTGGTGGCGGTCGTAGCGGGAGGGCCAGAAATGAGCAGTTCTTC.

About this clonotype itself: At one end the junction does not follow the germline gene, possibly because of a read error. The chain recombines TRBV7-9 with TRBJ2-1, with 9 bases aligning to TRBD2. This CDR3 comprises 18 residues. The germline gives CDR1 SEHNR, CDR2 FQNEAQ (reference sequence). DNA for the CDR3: TGTGCCAGCAGCCTAGCGGGAAAACTAAATGGCCTGTACAATGAGCAGTTCTTC. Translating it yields CASSLAGKLNGLYNEQFF.

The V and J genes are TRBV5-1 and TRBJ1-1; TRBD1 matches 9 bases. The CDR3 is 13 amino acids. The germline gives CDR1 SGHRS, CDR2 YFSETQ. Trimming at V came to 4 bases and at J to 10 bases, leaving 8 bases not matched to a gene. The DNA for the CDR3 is TGCGCCAGCAGCCAAGAACAGGGGGCTGGAGCTTTCTTT. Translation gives CASSQEQGAGAFF.

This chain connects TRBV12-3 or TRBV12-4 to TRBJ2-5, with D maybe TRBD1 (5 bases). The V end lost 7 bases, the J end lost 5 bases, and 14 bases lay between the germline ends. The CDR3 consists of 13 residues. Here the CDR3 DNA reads TGTGCCAGCACCCCGGACACCCAGGAGACCCAGTACTTC. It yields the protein CASTPDTQETQYF.

The CDR3 DNA is TGTGCCAGCAGCTACCCCCGACAGGCCCAAGAGACCCAGTACTTC. It codes for CASSYPRQAQETQYF. The chain links TRBV7-4 to TRBJ2-5, with D perhaps TRBD1 (6 bases). From germline, CDR1 is SGHVT and CDR2 SQSDAQ. Trimming took off 4 bases at V and 1 base at J, with 13 bases between the two ends. The CDR3 sequence is 15 residues long.

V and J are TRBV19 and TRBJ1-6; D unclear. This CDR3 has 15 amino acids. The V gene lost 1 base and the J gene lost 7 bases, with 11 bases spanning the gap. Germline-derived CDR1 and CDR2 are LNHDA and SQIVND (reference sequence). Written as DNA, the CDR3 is TGTGCCAGTAGTATAGGAGATGTGTTAAATTCACCCCTCCACTTT. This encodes CASSIGDVLNSPLHF.

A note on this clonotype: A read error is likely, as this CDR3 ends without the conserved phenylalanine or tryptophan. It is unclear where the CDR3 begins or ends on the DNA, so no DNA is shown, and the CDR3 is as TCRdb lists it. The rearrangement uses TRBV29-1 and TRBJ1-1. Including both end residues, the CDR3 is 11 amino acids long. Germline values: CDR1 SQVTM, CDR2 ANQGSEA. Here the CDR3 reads CSVVNLQGLLL.

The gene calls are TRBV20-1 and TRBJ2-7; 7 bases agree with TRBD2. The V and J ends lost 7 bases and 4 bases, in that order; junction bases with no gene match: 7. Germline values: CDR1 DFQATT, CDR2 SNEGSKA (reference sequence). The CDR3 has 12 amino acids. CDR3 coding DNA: TGCAGTGTAGACGGGAGGCCGTACGAGCAGTACTTC. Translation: CSVDGRPYEQYF.

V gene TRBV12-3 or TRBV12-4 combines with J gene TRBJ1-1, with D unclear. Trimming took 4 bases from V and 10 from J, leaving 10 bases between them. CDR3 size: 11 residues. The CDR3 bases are TGTGCCAGCAGTTGGACGGGTATAGCTTTCTTT. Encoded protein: CASSWTGIAFF.